These 20 T cell receptor beta chains share one sample of origin, sequenced in a study of blood T cell repertoires in COVID-19. The data were produced by immunoSEQ multiplex PCR, yet TCRdb's version contains in-frame clones alone and is incomplete. The sample contains nearly 250,000 clones, about nine tenths of which appear only once. The sequencing input was PBMCs or T cells enriched from blood (not recorded which). The receptors stem from a man in his forties or fifties who had been exposed to COVID-19.

The chain joins TRBV12-3 or TRBV12-4 to TRBJ2-7, with D possibly being TRBD2 (6 bases). The V end was cut by 6 bases, the J end by 11 bases, with 17 bases between. The CDR3 runs 12 residues. CDR3 protein: CASSGGLPGEYV. The CDR3 DNA sequence: TGTGCCAGCAGCGGGGGACTCCCGGGGGAGTACGTC.

This chain uses TRBV19 with TRBJ2-4; tentatively, D is TRBD2 (6 bases). Germline CDR1 reads LNHDA; CDR2 reads SQIVND (reference sequence). V was cut by 4 bases and J by 8 bases, with 15 bases left in between. This CDR3 is built from 14 residues. The CDR3 sequence is CASSTSGPGDIQYF. The CDR3 DNA follows: TGTGCCAGTAGTACCTCCGGGCCGGGGGACATTCAGTACTTC. Complete variable domain (other parts from reference TRBV19 and TRBJ2-4): DGGITQSPKYLFRKEGQNVTLSCEQNLNHDAMYWYRQDPGQGLRLIYYSQIVNDFQKGDIAEGYSVSREKKESFPLTVTSAQKNPTAFYLCASSTSGPGDIQYFGAGTRLSVL.

This clone was seen once. V gene TRBV5-1 combines with J gene TRBJ2-2; 9 bases align to TRBD1. The CDR3 sequence is 15 residues long. Per the germline V gene, CDR1 is SGHRS and CDR2 is YFSETQ. The V segment lost 5 bases and the J segment 5 bases; nucleotides outside the gene matches: 7. CDR3: CASRRTGEFTGELFF. The CDR3 nucleotides are TGCGCCAGCAGGCGGACAGGGGAATTTACCGGGGAGCTGTTTTTT. Based on the CDR3 plus reference TRBV5-1 and TRBJ2-2, the full variable domain is KAGVTQTPRYLIKTRGQQVTLSCSPISGHRSVSWYQQTPGQGLQFLFEYFSETQRNKGNFPGRFSGRQFSNSRSEMNVSTLELGDSALYLCASRRTGEFTGELFFGEGSRLTVL.

The genes are TRBV30 and TRBJ2-5; 9 nucleotides match TRBD1. The CDR3 sequence is 12 residues long. From germline, CDR1 is GTSNPN and CDR2 SVGIG (reference sequence). The V and J ends lost 7 bases and 5 bases, in that order; junction bases with no gene match: 5. This CDR3 reads CAFGQGRETQYF. The CDR3 nucleotides read TGTGCCTTTGGACAGGGGCGGGAGACCCAGTACTTC.

The chain recombines TRBV28 with TRBJ1-5; no reliable D call. The germline gives CDR1 MDHEN, CDR2 SYDVKM. There are 15 residues in the CDR3. The V end was cut by 6 bases, the J end by 3 bases, with 15 bases between. The CDR3 bases are TGTGCCAGCAGCAAATCGGTTTACTCCAATCAGCCCCAGCATTTT. This sequence encodes CASSKSVYSNQPQHF.

This clone was found once. The same CDR3 arises from other DNA sequences in this sample as well. The V call is TRBV2, the J call TRBJ1-1; 9 positions agree with TRBD1. The germline V gene encodes CDR1 SNHLY and CDR2 FYNNEI. The CDR3 runs 13 residues. J was trimmed by 2 bases and V by 6 bases; bases with no gene match: 1. The CDR3 is CASRGQGNTEAFF. In DNA, the CDR3 is TGTGCCAGCAGGGGACAGGGTAACACTGAAGCTTTCTTT.

The chain links TRBV28 to TRBJ1-5; D might be TRBD1 (5 bases). The CDR3 has 14 residues. The germline V gene has CDR1 MDHEN and CDR2 SYDVKM. V was pared by 3 bases and J by 4 bases, with 10 bases between. CDR3 loop: CASSLWRGNQPQHF. CDR3 nucleotides: TGTGCCAGCAGTTTGTGGCGGGGGAATCAGCCCCAGCATTTT.

The rearrangement uses TRBV7-2 and TRBJ2-7; 7 positions match TRBD1. In germline, CDR1 is SGHTA, CDR2 FQGNSA. This CDR3 spans 12 amino acids. V trimming: 1 base; J trimming: 10 bases; junction bases outside the gene matches: 4. CDR3 in amino acids: CASSLDRGYQYV. CDR3 nucleotide sequence: TGTGCCAGCAGCTTAGACAGGGGTTACCAGTACGTC.

DNA for the CDR3: TGTGCCAGTAGTATAGAAGGGGTAGTAGGCACCGGGGAGCTGTTTTTT. Its protein is CASSIEGVVGTGELFF. V and J are TRBV19 and TRBJ2-2, with D tentatively TRBD1 (5 bases). Germline CDR1 reads LNHDA; CDR2 reads SQIVND (reference sequence). V was shortened by 0 bases and J by 4 bases, with 12 bases between the two germline ends. The length of the CDR3 is 16 residues.

This clone turned up a few times. The chain links TRBV6-5 to TRBJ1-5; 7 bases are a match to TRBD1. This CDR3 is 13 amino acids long. Germline CDR1 is MNHEY and CDR2 is SVGAGI. Trimming cost V 5 bases and J 7 bases; bases outside gene matches: 5. CDR3: CASSQQGSQPQHF. CDR3 bases: TGTGCCAGCAGTCAACAGGGGTCGCAGCCCCAGCATTTT.

The V and J genes are TRBV19 and TRBJ2-5; 7 nucleotides agree with TRBD1. The V and J ends lost 5 bases and 2 bases, in that order; junction bases with no gene match: 5. Germline CDR1 is LNHDA and CDR2 is SQIVND (reference sequence). This CDR3 has 14 amino acids. The DNA of the CDR3 is TGTGCCAGTAGTTTACCGGGACAGCAAGAGACCCAGTACTTC. Its protein is CASSLPGQQETQYF.

A single count supports this clone. The CDR3 loop reads CATSRLREQYF. CDR3 sequence (DNA): TGTGCCACCAGTAGACTTCGGGAGCAGTACTTC. J is TRBJ2-7 and V is TRBV19; no firm D call. Between the trimmed V and J ends, which lost 10 bases and 7 bases, there was a span of 14 bases. This CDR3 has 11 residues. The germline CDR1 and CDR2 sequences are LNHDA and SQIVND (reference sequence).

The chain has TRBV5-6 and TRBJ2-1; 7 bases fit TRBD1. The CDR3 loop spans 15 amino acids. CDR1 and CDR2 from the germline V gene are SGHDT and YYEEEE. Trimming removed 2 bases from V and 4 bases from J; junction bases left unmatched: 6. CDR3 residues: CASSFDRVKYNEQFF. In DNA, the CDR3 is TGTGCCAGCAGCTTCGACAGGGTGAAATACAATGAGCAGTTCTTC.

The chain links TRBV9 to TRBJ1-5; 10 bases agree with TRBD1. The CDR3 extends over 14 amino acids. Per germline, CDR1 SGDLS and CDR2 YYNGEE. The V segment lost 7 bases and the J segment 6 bases; nucleotides outside the gene matches: 7. CDR3 region: CASGLTGGIQPQHF. In nucleotides, the CDR3 is TGTGCCAGCGGCTTGACAGGGGGCATTCAGCCCCAGCATTTT.

The chain couples TRBV6-5 to TRBJ2-1, with 7 bases aligning to TRBD1. The germline V gene encodes CDR1 MNHEY and CDR2 SVGAGI. The CDR3 is made up of 12 amino acids. The junction had 6 bases not matched to a gene; V was cut back by 6 bases and J by 10 bases. The CDR3 spells CASSRDRVEQFF. CDR3 nucleotides: TGTGCCAGCAGCCGGGACAGAGTCGAGCAGTTCTTC.

This CDR3 reads CASSITGSFNYGYTF. Written as DNA, the CDR3 is TGTGCCAGCTCAATTACAGGGAGCTTCAACTATGGCTACACCTTC. The chain couples TRBV18 to TRBJ1-2; a weak D match, TRBD1 (6 bases). CDR1 is KGHSH, CDR2 LQKENI, per germline. The V and J ends lost 5 bases and 2 bases respectively, with 15 bases between them. This CDR3 region has 15 residues.

The rearrangement uses TRBV28 and TRBJ2-3; D is unclear. Germline-derived CDR1 and CDR2 are MDHEN and SYDVKM. V lost 5 bases and J lost 5, with 5 bases in between. The CDR3 consists of 11 residues. CDR3 region: CASSTIDTQYF. The DNA for the CDR3 is TGTGCCAGCAGTACAATAGATACGCAGTATTTT.

The rearrangement uses TRBV11-2 and TRBJ2-2, with a tentative D call TRBD1 (5 bases). The CDR3 covers 14 residues. Trimming took 3 bases from V and 5 from J, leaving 10 bases between them. The germline V gene has CDR1 SGHAT and CDR2 FQNNGV. The CDR3 nucleotides read TGTGCCAGCAGCTTTAATCAGGGTACCGGGGAGCTGTTTTTT. This sequence encodes CASSFNQGTGELFF.

V and J are TRBV5-1 and TRBJ2-3, with D perhaps TRBD1 (6 bases). Germline lookup yields CDR1 SGHRS and CDR2 YFSETQ. CDR3 length: 14 amino acids. Deletions cut 4 bases from V and 2 bases from J, with 11 bases between. Here the CDR3 reads CASSTGQFTDTQYF. The CDR3 DNA sequence: TGCGCCAGCAGCACCGGACAGTTCACAGATACGCAGTATTTT.

The chain employs TRBV5-1 and TRBJ2-5, with TRBD2 as a possible D gene (5 bases). The CDR3 is 13 residues long. The germline V gene has CDR1 SGHRS and CDR2 YFSETQ. Trimming cost V 0 bases and J 5 bases, with 8 bases left between them. The CDR3 loop reads CASSLEAVETQYF. As DNA, the CDR3 is TGCGCCAGCAGCTTGGAAGCGGTGGAGACCCAGTACTTC.